The table lists the clone carrying this T cell receptor beta chain with many counts. Its antigen remains unidentified. This specimen comes from a study of T cells in Graves' hyperthyroidism and ophthalmopathy. General study findings and limits: Clonotypes that were expanded in thyroid above 0.001 mostly appeared in blood too.

Germline V gene sequence: CDR1 LGHNT, CDR2 FRNRAP. The CDR3 is 15 amino acids. J gave up 8 bases and V 1 base, and 1 base lay outside the gene matches. The TCR beta CDR3 regions underwent amplification using RNA transcripts as the source. With the HTBI primer set, the TCR CDR3 went through a first round of RT-PCR. Each CDR3 protein gets one entry after TCRdb re-called the multiplex PCR reads with MiXCR. The sample carries about 350,000 distinct CDR3 sequences, roughly 13% recorded once. V and J are TRBV12-5 and TRBJ2-1, with 14 bases that match TRBD2. Sequenced input: blood. The TCR originated in a woman younger than 45 with Graves' hyperthyroidism. This chain's CDR3 is CASGLGLAGGDEQFF. CDR3 DNA: TGTGCTAGTGGTTTGGGACTAGCGGGGGGGGATGAGCAGTTCTTC.